The 2 T cell receptor beta chains in this list originate from one sample, sequenced in a study of identical twins. One entry per CDR3 protein results from TCRdb running MiXCR on the 5' RACE reads. The sample lists some 790,000 distinct CDR3 sequences, 18% seen once, with about 12% in the top ten. Separately, the same data were catalogued under a study of T cells expressing NK-cell markers.

Material for sequencing was PBMCs. These receptors were obtained from a woman under 30 in good health.

This chain links TRBV9 with TRBJ2-5; D gene unclear. The V end was cut by 1 base, the J end by 5 bases, with 9 bases between. The CDR3 totals 13 residues. CDR1 SGDLS and CDR2 YYNGEE come from the germline V gene. CDR3 sequence reads: CASSVWLDETQYF. In DNA form, the CDR3 reads TGTGCCAGCAGCGTATGGCTAGACGAGACCCAGTACTTC. The whole variable domain, filled in from reference TRBV9 and TRBJ2-5, reads DSGVTQTPKHLITATGQRVTLRCSPRSGDLSVYWYQQSLDQGLQFLIQYYNGEERAKGNILERFSAQQFPDLHSELNLSSLELGDSALYFCASSVWLDETQYFGPGTRLLVL.

The V gene is TRBV20-1, the J gene TRBJ2-1, with 14 bases identical to TRBD2. Germline V gene lookup returns CDR1 DFQATT and CDR2 SNEGSKA (reference sequence). CDR3 length equals 14 residues. With 6 bases clipped from V and 6 bases from J, the junction kept 4 bases outside the gene matches. The CDR3 protein is CSAFGLAGGNEQFF. The CDR3 bases are TGCAGTGCCTTCGGACTAGCGGGAGGCAATGAGCAGTTCTTC.